Listed below are T cell receptor beta chains from one sample, sequenced in a study of OX40 agonist ivuxolimab in advanced cancers. Generated by immunoSEQ multiplex PCR, the TCRdb table keeps only in-frame clones and is missing some. This table has tens of thousands of clones, about 85% appearing once. Sequencing was performed on CD4+ or CD8+ T cells sorted from blood, taken in a trial of the OX40 agonist ivuxolimab. The receptors come from an adult with an advanced solid tumor such as melanoma, head and neck, liver or kidney cancer. The CDR3 runs from the conserved cysteine through the conserved F or W. D genes are given only for firm matches. Only part of the rows carry a size: once, few, many, or a class if the clone is expanded.

cdr3_nt: TGTGCCAGTAGTATATCACAGGGAATCTATGGCTACACCTTC
cdr3_aa: CASSISQGIYGYTF
clone_size: few
j_call: TRBJ1-2
d_call: .
v_call: TRBV19

cdr3_nt: TGTGCCAGTAGGGGTGGTGACGTGGCTTCCTACGAGCAGTACTTC
cdr3_aa: CASRGGDVASYEQYF
clone_size: once
j_call: TRBJ2-7
d_call: .
v_call: TRBV19

cdr3_nt: TGTGCCAGCAGCCAAGATAACAGGGGGCCCAACTATGGCTACACCTTC
cdr3_aa: CASSQDNRGPNYGYTF
clone_size: .
j_call: TRBJ1-2
d_call: TRBD1
v_call: TRBV4-2

cdr3_nt: TGCGCCAGCGGAACGACAGGGAGCTCCTACGAGCAGTACTTC
cdr3_aa: CASGTTGSSYEQYF
clone_size: .
j_call: TRBJ2-7
d_call: TRBD1
v_call: TRBV5-1

cdr3_nt: TGCGCCAGCAGCTTGGCCCAGGGCGCTTATACGCAGTATTTT
cdr3_aa: CASSLAQGAYTQYF
clone_size: .
j_call: TRBJ2-3
d_call: .
v_call: TRBV5-1

cdr3_nt: TGTGCCAGCAGTTACGAGGGGAGGCCCTACAATGAGCAGTTCTTC
cdr3_aa: CASSYEGRPYNEQFF
clone_size: .
j_call: TRBJ2-1
d_call: .
v_call: TRBV4-2

cdr3_nt: TGTGCCAGCAATATAGACGGGGGGAACACTGAAGCTTTCTTT
cdr3_aa: CASNIDGGNTEAFF
clone_size: .
j_call: TRBJ1-1
d_call: .
v_call: TRBV6-1

cdr3_nt: TGTGCCAGCAGCTTGTCGGTACAGGGTGTGAGTGGCTACACCTTC
cdr3_aa: CASSLSVQGVSGYTF
clone_size: .
j_call: TRBJ1-2
d_call: .
v_call: TRBV5-5

cdr3_nt: TGTGCCAGCAGTGCCCGGACTAGCTTTTCCGAGCAGTACTTC
cdr3_aa: CASSARTSFSEQYF
clone_size: .
j_call: TRBJ2-7
d_call: TRBD2
v_call: TRBV2

cdr3_nt: TGTGCCAGCAGCTCTAGTGTGTTCCTAGCCAAAAACATTCAGTACTTC
cdr3_aa: CASSSSVFLAKNIQYF
clone_size: .
j_call: TRBJ2-4
d_call: .
v_call: TRBV7-9

cdr3_nt: TGTGCCATCAGTGAGTCGATTCAGGGGCAAGAGACCCAGTACTTC
cdr3_aa: CAISESIQGQETQYF
clone_size: .
j_call: TRBJ2-5
d_call: .
v_call: TRBV10-3

cdr3_nt: TGCGCCAGCAGTCACCCTAGCGGGAGGGTTCGTATTAATGAGCAGTTCTTC
cdr3_aa: CASSHPSGRVRINEQFF
clone_size: few
j_call: TRBJ2-1
d_call: TRBD2
v_call: TRBV23-1

cdr3_nt: TGTGCCAGCAGTGAACCAGCGATCAGCTACGAGCAGTACTTC
cdr3_aa: CASSEPAISYEQYF
clone_size: .
j_call: TRBJ2-7
d_call: .
v_call: TRBV6-1

cdr3_nt: TGTGCCAGCAGTTTAGGGGGTACCTTTAGTGAGACCCAGTACTTC
cdr3_aa: CASSLGGTFSETQYF
clone_size: .
j_call: TRBJ2-5
d_call: .
v_call: TRBV28

cdr3_nt: TGTGCCAGCAGTTTCCCGGTTGGGGGTGAGCAGTTCTTC
cdr3_aa: CASSFPVGGEQFF
clone_size: few
j_call: TRBJ2-1
d_call: .
v_call: TRBV28

cdr3_nt: TGTGCCAGCAGGAAGGGGGGCACATATAACTATGGCTACACCTTC
cdr3_aa: CASRKGGTYNYGYTF
clone_size: .
j_call: TRBJ1-2
d_call: .
v_call: TRBV28

cdr3_nt: TGTGCCAGCAGCTTAACCTCTAAGCCAGGGAATGGCTACACCTTC
cdr3_aa: CASSLTSKPGNGYTF
clone_size: .
j_call: TRBJ1-2
d_call: .
v_call: TRBV5-5

cdr3_nt: TGTGCCACCAGCAGAGATCCCCAAGGGATCCCCACTGAAGCTTTCTTT
cdr3_aa: CATSRDPQGIPTEAFF
clone_size: .
j_call: TRBJ1-1
d_call: .
v_call: TRBV15

cdr3_nt: TGTGCCAGCAGCTTCAACGGTCTCGGGGAGACCCAGTACTTC
cdr3_aa: CASSFNGLGETQYF
clone_size: .
j_call: TRBJ2-5
d_call: .
v_call: TRBV5-5

cdr3_nt: TGCGCCAGCAGCGCCCAAGGGGTCTCCTACAATGAGCAGTTCTTC
cdr3_aa: CASSAQGVSYNEQFF
clone_size: .
j_call: TRBJ2-1
d_call: .
v_call: TRBV5-1

cdr3_nt: TGTGCCAGCAGTTTATTATGGACAGGAGATCAGCCCCAGCATTTT
cdr3_aa: CASSLLWTGDQPQHF
clone_size: .
j_call: TRBJ1-5
d_call: TRBD1
v_call: TRBV28

cdr3_nt: TGCGCCAGCAGCTTGCGGTTTGCCGGGACAGGCGGAGAGACCCAGTACTTC
cdr3_aa: CASSLRFAGTGGETQYF
clone_size: .
j_call: TRBJ2-5
d_call: TRBD1
v_call: TRBV5-1

cdr3_nt: TGTGCTAGTGGGAGGGGGACAGGGGCTCCCCAAGAGACCCAGTACTTC
cdr3_aa: CASGRGTGAPQETQYF
clone_size: once
j_call: TRBJ2-5
d_call: TRBD1
v_call: TRBV12-5

cdr3_nt: TGTGCCAGCAGGGCCGGGCCCAAGACTTTGTATTTT
cdr3_aa: CASRAGPKTLYF
clone_size: .
j_call: TRBJ2-3
d_call: .
v_call: TRBV6-5

cdr3_nt: TGCAGCGTTGAATATAGTGGCAGTAAGACCCAGTACTTC
cdr3_aa: CSVEYSGSKTQYF
clone_size: .
j_call: TRBJ2-5
d_call: .
v_call: TRBV29-1

cdr3_nt: TGCAGCGTTGAAGGAGGGGTAAGCACAGATACGCAGTATTTT
cdr3_aa: CSVEGGVSTDTQYF
clone_size: .
j_call: TRBJ2-3
d_call: .
v_call: TRBV29-1

cdr3_nt: TGTGCCAGTAGTCGCGGGACCCGTAGGAGTGAGCAGTTCTTC
cdr3_aa: CASSRGTRRSEQFF
clone_size: .
j_call: TRBJ2-1
d_call: .
v_call: TRBV19

cdr3_nt: TGTGCCAGCCAGGAGGGACAGATCGAAGAGACCCAGTACTTC
cdr3_aa: CASQEGQIEETQYF
clone_size: once
j_call: TRBJ2-5
d_call: .
v_call: TRBV2